This record covers a single TCR beta chain. V was clipped by 3 bases and J by 8 bases; unmatched bases: 7. The CDR3 length is 13 residues. From germline, CDR1 is SGHNT and CDR2 YENEEA. Sequencing was performed with immunoSEQ multiplex PCR; in TCRdb, only in-frame clones are kept and a portion is missing. This table holds around 370,000 clones, approximately 87% found once. This sample was included in a study of blood T cell repertoires in COVID-19. This rearrangement joins TRBV11-3 to TRBJ2-7; 7 nucleotides match TRBD1. The sample comprised peripheral blood. The receptor comes from a woman aged 50 to 60 with COVID-19, enrolled during active disease. CDR3 DNA: TGTGCCAGCAGCTTTTACAGGGGAATTCAGCAGTACTTC. It is translated as CASSFYRGIQQYF.